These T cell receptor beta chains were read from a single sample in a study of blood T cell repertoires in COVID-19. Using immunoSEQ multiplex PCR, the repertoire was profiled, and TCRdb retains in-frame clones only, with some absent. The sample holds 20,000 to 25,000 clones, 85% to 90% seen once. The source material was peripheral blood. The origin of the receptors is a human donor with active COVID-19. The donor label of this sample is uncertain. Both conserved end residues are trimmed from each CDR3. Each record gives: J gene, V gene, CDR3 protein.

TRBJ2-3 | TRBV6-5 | ASSYESSTDTQY
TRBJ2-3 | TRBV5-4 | ASSLAGGGTDTQY
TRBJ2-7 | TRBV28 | ASSFATSGSYEQY
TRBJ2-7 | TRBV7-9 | ASSREGLAGVGEQY
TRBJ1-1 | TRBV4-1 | ASSQTRGRAEAF
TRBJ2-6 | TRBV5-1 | ASSGGASGANVLT
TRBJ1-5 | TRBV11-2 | ASSEGGGSNQPQH
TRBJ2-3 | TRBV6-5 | ASRGLSGGDDTQY
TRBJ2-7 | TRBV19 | ASSIARGVYEQY
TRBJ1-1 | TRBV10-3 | AISEQGEYTEAF
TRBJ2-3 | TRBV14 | ASSQDLGPDTQY
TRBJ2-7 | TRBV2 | VSSVSDEQY
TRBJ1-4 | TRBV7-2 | ASSLVIGQGSEKLF
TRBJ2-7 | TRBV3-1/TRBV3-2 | ASSQVRTSSGEQY
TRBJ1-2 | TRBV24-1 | ATSDSTGNYGYT
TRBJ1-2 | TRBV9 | ASSVALGGYT
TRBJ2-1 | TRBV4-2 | ASSQRSGTGAREQF
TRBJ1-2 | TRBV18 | ASSPPGANYGYT
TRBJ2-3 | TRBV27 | ASSRETDTQY
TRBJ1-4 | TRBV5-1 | ASAPGEGGKLF
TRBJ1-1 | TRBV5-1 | ASSLDKTTMNTEAF
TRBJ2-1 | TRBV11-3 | ASSLGGRDNEQF
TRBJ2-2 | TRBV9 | ASSWGGDTGELF
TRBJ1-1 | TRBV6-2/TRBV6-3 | ASSYLGDEAF
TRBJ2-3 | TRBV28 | ASSLRLAGGEDTQY
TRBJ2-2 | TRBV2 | ASSDGVINTGELF
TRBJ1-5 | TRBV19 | ASKAGTGYQPQH
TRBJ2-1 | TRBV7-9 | ASSQSSGTEQF
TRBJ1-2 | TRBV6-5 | ASSYPGFYGYT
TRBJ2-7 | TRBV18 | ASSPPGGNYEQY
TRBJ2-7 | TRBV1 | TSSCCAGESYEQY
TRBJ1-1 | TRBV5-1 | ASSAQTGGRTEAF
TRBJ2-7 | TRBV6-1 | ASSEVASDSYEQY
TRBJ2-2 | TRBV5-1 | ASSLEAGQVGTGELF
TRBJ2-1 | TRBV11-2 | ASSFLAGGFREQF
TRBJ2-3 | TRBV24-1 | ATSDPNLAGGEDTQY
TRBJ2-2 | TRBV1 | TSSPGVSPGELF
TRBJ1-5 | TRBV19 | ASSIMTGGVGNQPQH
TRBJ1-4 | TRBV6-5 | ASSKEATNEKLF
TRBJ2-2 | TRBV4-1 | ASSHSKGDTGELF
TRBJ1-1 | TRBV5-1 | ASSTGQGGTEAF
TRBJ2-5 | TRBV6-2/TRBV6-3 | ASSSIGTTPRETQY
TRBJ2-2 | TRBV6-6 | ASSPRAGELF
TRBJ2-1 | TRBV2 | ASVEYGGGDGEQF
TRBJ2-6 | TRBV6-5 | ASSSHRGTGANVLT
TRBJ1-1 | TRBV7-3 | ASSRTGGREAF
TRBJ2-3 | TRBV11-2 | ASRFGTGGDTQY
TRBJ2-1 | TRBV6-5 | ASNRDSNSWQF
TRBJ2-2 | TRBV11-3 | ASSLTGVNTGELF
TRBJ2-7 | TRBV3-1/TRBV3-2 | ASSHPRGSFFEQY
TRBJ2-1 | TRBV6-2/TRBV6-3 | ASSLTSGIGNEQF
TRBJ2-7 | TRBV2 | ASSERGLAYEQY
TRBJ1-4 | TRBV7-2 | ASSLQVGGEKLF
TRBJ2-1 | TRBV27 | ASSTSESSYNEQF
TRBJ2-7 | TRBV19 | ASSFQRDFPYEQY
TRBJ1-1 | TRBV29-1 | SVVGGPNTEAF
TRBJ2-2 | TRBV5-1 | ASSYDVRGFTGELF
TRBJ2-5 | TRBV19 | ASRPGLEETQY
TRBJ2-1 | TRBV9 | ASSVETGAYNEQF